These 19 T cell receptor beta chains were sequenced from one sample in a study of cytomegalovirus exposure and HLA in healthy donors. 60 Vbeta and 13 Jbeta primers were used in PCR. Only in-frame clones appear in the TCRdb table, and some are missing; sequencing was by immunoSEQ multiplex PCR. The sample yields approximately 160,000 clones, 60% to 80% seen once. Sequencing was carried out using PBMCs. These receptors were collected from a male donor in good health and CMV-seronegative.

This chain links TRBV19 with TRBJ1-5; unclear D gene. The CDR3 extends over 15 amino acids. The V and J ends lost 7 bases and 0 bases respectively, with 13 bases between them. Germline lookup yields CDR1 LNHDA and CDR2 SQIVND (reference sequence). CDR3 sequence: CASKEADYSNQPQHF. As DNA, the CDR3 is TGTGCCAGTAAGGAAGCCGACTATAGCAATCAGCCCCAGCATTTT.

The genes are TRBV5-1 and TRBJ2-5; TRBD2 is a possible D gene (5 bases). V gave up 0 bases and J gave up 3 bases, with 12 bases separating them. This CDR3 region has 15 residues. The germline V gene has CDR1 SGHRS and CDR2 YFSETQ. The CDR3 DNA follows: TGCGCCAGCAGCTTGGACGGGAAACACGAAGAGACCCAGTACTTC. Translated: CASSLDGKHEETQYF.

This clone occurred once. The chain links TRBV5-1 to TRBJ2-2; 8 nucleotides agree with TRBD2. The CDR3 sequence is 15 residues long. Germline loops: CDR1 SGHRS, CDR2 YFSETQ. Trimming cost V 7 bases and J 6 bases; bases outside gene matches: 11. The CDR3 bases are TGCGCCAGCCACATGACGTCCGGGGGGGCCGGGGAGCTGTTTTTT. Translation: CASHMTSGGAGELFF.

This clone occurred a few times. This sequence joins TRBV13 and TRBJ2-5, with 7 positions matching TRBD1. The CDR3 has 14 residues. Germline assignment: CDR1 PRHDT and CDR2 FYEKMQ (reference sequence). After removal of 7 bases from V and 5 bases from J, the junction contained 10 bases not matched to a gene. The DNA for the CDR3 is TGTGCCAGCACCCAGAGGGGGCCTGTCGAGACCCAGTACTTC. Translated: CASTQRGPVETQYF. The whole variable domain, remainder taken from reference TRBV13 and TRBJ2-5, is AAGVIQSPRHLIKEKRETATLKCYPIPRHDTVYWYQQGPGQDPQFLISFYEKMQSDKGSIPDRFSAQQFSDYHSELNMSSLELGDSALYFCASTQRGPVETQYFGPGTRLLVL.

The gene calls are TRBV9 and TRBJ2-3; 9 nucleotides agree with TRBD2. The CDR3 loop spans 17 amino acids. V was clipped by 0 bases and J by 1 base; unmatched bases: 6. Germline CDR1 reads SGDLS; CDR2 reads YYNGEE. CDR3 protein: CASSVGSGGWGTDTQYF. The CDR3 region has the DNA TGTGCCAGCAGCGTAGGTAGCGGGGGATGGGGCACAGATACGCAGTATTTT.

This rearrangement joins TRBV29-1 to TRBJ2-2; D might be TRBD1 (6 bases). The germline V gene encodes CDR1 SQVTM and CDR2 ANQGSEA. The CDR3 runs to 18 residues. The V end lost 6 bases, the J end lost 0 bases, and 23 bases lay between the germline ends. CDR3 in amino acids: CSVPLLFLDRSNTGELFF. CDR3 DNA sequence: TGCAGCGTCCCCCTCCTTTTCTTAGACAGGTCGAACACCGGGGAGCTGTTTTTT.

This clone was counted only a few times. The chain is built from TRBV5-1 and TRBJ1-1, with 8 nucleotides matching TRBD1. CDR3 length: 12 residues. Germline trimming cut 4 bases from V and 9 bases from J; bases unmatched to any gene: 5. In germline, CDR1 is SGHRS, CDR2 YFSETQ. The CDR3 reads CASSPGTGQAFF. The CDR3 DNA is TGCGCCAGCAGCCCGGGGACAGGCCAAGCTTTCTTT.

The V gene is TRBV7-4, the J gene TRBJ2-4, with 7 bases lining up with TRBD1. This CDR3 is 13 amino acids long. J was trimmed by 4 bases and V by 6 bases; bases with no gene match: 3. Germline assignment: CDR1 SGHVT and CDR2 SQSDAQ. In DNA, the CDR3 is TGTGCCAGCAGGGGACAGACAAAAAACATTCAGTACTTC. Translating gives CASRGQTKNIQYF. Filled out from reference TRBV7-4 and TRBJ2-4, the complete variable domain reads GAGVSQSPRYKVAKRGRDVALRCDSISGHVTLYWYRQTLGQGSEVLTYSQSDAQRDKSGRPSGRFSAERPERSVSTLKIQRTEQGDSAVYLCASRGQTKNIQYFGAGTRLSVL.

The chain combines TRBV6-5 with TRBJ2-2; maybe TRBD1 (6 bases). V lost 1 base, J lost 3 bases, and 6 bases lay in between. CDR3 size: 14 residues. Germline CDR1 and CDR2: MNHEY and SVGAGI. CDR3 protein: CASSYYRDTGELFF. The CDR3 DNA reads TGTGCCAGCAGTTACTACAGGGACACCGGGGAGCTGTTTTTT.

CDR3 bases: TGTGCCAGCAGTTTATTCAGGGGTGGCAATCAGCCCCAGCATTTT. Its protein product is CASSLFRGGNQPQHF. The rearrangement joins TRBV27 to TRBJ1-5; tentatively, D is TRBD1 (6 bases). V lost 1 base and J lost 2, with 9 bases in between. Germline V lookup: CDR1 MNHEY, CDR2 SMNVEV (reference sequence). CDR3 length: 15 amino acids.

The gene calls are TRBV4-2 and TRBJ2-5; TRBD1 matches 7 bases. The germline V gene encodes CDR1 LGHNA and CDR2 YNFKEQ. This CDR3 is 13 amino acids long. Trimming removed 5 bases from V and 5 bases from J; junction bases left unmatched: 5. The chain's CDR3 is CASSVGRGETQYF. Written as DNA, the CDR3 is TGTGCCAGCAGCGTAGGCAGGGGGGAGACCCAGTACTTC.

This clone was picked up a small number of times. The chain joins TRBV6-5 to TRBJ1-2; D not resolved. Germline-derived CDR1 and CDR2 are MNHEY and SVGAGI. This CDR3 is 14 amino acids long. Trimming shortened V by 5 bases and J by 4 bases, and 14 bases separated the two germline ends. The CDR3 coding sequence is TGTGCCAGCAGTCCGCCCGGCCGGGGCTATGGCTACACCTTC. Translation gives CASSPPGRGYGYTF.

CDR3 protein: CAWGGQLNEKLFF. The CDR3 DNA reads as TGTGCCTGGGGCGGGCAGTTGAATGAAAAACTGTTTTTT. This rearrangement joins TRBV30 to TRBJ1-4; D unclear. The CDR3 spans 13 residues. The germline V gene encodes CDR1 GTSNPN and CDR2 SVGIG (reference sequence). V was clipped by 5 bases and J by 5 bases, with 12 bases between them.

This chain joins TRBV5-4 and TRBJ2-3; 7 bases map to TRBD2. This CDR3 has 16 amino acids. The germline gives CDR1 SGHNT, CDR2 YYREEE (reference sequence). The V and J ends lost 0 bases and 1 base, in that order; junction bases with no gene match: 5. In DNA, the CDR3 is TGTGCCAGCAGCTTGGTTGCGGGAGAAGGCACAGATACGCAGTATTTT. Residues: CASSLVAGEGTDTQYF.

This sequence joins TRBV1 and TRBJ2-4; no DNA check was done on the table's D call, TRBD2. TRBV1 is reported as a pseudogene. CDR3 length equals 17 residues. This chain's CDR3 is CTSSQVGGDLAKNIQYF. The CDR3 region has the DNA TGCACCAGCAGCCAGGTCGGGGGGGACCTAGCCAAAAACATTCAGTACTTC.

The table lists this clone with a count of one. The gene calls are TRBV4-3 and TRBJ1-6, with a weak D call TRBD1 (6 bases). CDR1 is LGHNA and CDR2 is YSLEER in the germline V gene. This CDR3 comprises 15 residues. V gave up 0 bases and J gave up 6 bases, with 9 bases separating them. CDR3: CASSQEGGSNSPLHF. CDR3 nucleotides: TGCGCCAGCAGCCAAGAAGGGGGTTCTAATTCACCCCTCCACTTT.

The chain links TRBV5-1 to TRBJ2-5; TRBD2 matches 9 bases. CDR1 and CDR2 from the germline V gene are SGHRS and YFSETQ. The V gene end was trimmed by 4 bases and the J gene end by 4 bases; junction bases not matched to a gene: 5. The CDR3 totals 14 residues. The DNA of the CDR3 is TGCGCCAGCAGCCCCGCTAGCGGGGTAGAGACCCAGTACTTC. The encoded protein is CASSPASGVETQYF.

CDR3 region: CASSRTSGSNEQFF. CDR3 in DNA: TGTGCCAGCAGCCGGACTTCCGGGAGCAATGAGCAGTTCTTC. V usage is TRBV7-2 and J usage is TRBJ2-1, with a possible D match to TRBD2 (6 bases). Germline V gene data show CDR1 as SGHTA and CDR2 as FQGNSA. Trimming removed 5 bases at V and 6 bases at J, with 14 bases between. This CDR3 region has 14 residues.

This chain links TRBV5-1 with TRBJ1-2, with 9 bases aligning to TRBD1. CDR1 and CDR2 (germline): SGHRS, YFSETQ. V lost 4 bases to trimming and J lost 4 bases; unmatched junction nucleotides: 5. The CDR3 is 14 residues long. CDR3 sequence (DNA): TGCGCCAGCAGCCCGGGACAGGGCTTCTATGGCTACACCTTC. Translated, it gives CASSPGQGFYGYTF.